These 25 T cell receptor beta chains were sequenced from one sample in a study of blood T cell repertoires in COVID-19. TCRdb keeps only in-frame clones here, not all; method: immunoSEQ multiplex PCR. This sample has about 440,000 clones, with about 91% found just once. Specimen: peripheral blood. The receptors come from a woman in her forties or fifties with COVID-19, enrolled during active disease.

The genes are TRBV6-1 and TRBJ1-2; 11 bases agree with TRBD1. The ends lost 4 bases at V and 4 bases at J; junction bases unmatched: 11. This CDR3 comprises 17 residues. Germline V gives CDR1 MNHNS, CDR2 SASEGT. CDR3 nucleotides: TGTGCCAGCAGTGCCACCCGGGACAGGGGGGACCTCTATGGCTACACCTTC. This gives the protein CASSATRDRGDLYGYTF.

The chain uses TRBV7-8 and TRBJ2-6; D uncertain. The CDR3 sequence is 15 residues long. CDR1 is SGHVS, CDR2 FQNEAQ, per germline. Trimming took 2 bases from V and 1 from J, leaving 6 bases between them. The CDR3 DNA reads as TGTGCCAGCAGCTTACGGGTATCTGGGGCCAACGTCCTGACTTTC. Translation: CASSLRVSGANVLTF.

CDR3 sequence: CASSEFAGADGYTF. In nucleotides, the CDR3 is TGTGCCAGCAGTGAATTTGCAGGGGCAGATGGCTACACCTTC. The chain carries TRBV2 and TRBJ1-2, with TRBD1 as a possible D gene (6 bases). The germline gives CDR1 SNHLY, CDR2 FYNNEI. The CDR3 totals 14 residues. Trimming left V 2 bases short and J 6 bases short, with 13 bases between.

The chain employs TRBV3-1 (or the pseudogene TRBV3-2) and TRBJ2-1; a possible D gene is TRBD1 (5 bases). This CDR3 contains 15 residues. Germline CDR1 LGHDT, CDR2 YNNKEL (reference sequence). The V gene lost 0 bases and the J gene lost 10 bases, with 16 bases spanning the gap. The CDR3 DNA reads TGTGCCAGCAGCCAAGATGGGGCCCAGTCAAACGAGCAGTTCTTC. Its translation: CASSQDGAQSNEQFF.

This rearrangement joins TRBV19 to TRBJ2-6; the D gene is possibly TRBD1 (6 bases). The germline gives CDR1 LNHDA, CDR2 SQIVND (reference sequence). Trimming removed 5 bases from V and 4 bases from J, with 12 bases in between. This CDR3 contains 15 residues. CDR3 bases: TGTGCCAGTAGTCTGGACAGCACCGGGGCCAACGTCCTGACTTTC. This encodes CASSLDSTGANVLTF. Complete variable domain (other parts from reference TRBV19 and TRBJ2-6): DGGITQSPKYLFRKEGQNVTLSCEQNLNHDAMYWYRQDPGQGLRLIYYSQIVNDFQKGDIAEGYSVSREKKESFPLTVTSAQKNPTAFYLCASSLDSTGANVLTFGAGSRLTVL.

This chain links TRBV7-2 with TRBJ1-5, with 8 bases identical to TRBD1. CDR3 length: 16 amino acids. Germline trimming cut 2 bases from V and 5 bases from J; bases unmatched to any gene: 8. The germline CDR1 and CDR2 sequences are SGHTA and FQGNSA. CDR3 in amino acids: CASSLLSQGADQPQHF. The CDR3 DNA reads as TGTGCCAGCAGCTTATTATCTCAGGGGGCGGATCAGCCCCAGCATTTT.

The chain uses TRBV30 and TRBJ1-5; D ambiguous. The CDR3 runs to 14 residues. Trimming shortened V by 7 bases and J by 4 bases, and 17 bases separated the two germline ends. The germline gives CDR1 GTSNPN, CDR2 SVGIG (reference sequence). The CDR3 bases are TGTGCCTTAGAAACGGGAGGGCTTAATCAGCCCCAGCATTTT. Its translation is CALETGGLNQPQHF.

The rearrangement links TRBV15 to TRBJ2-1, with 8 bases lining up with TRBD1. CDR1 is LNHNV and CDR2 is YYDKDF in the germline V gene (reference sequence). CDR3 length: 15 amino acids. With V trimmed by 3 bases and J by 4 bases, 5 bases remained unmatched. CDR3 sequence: CATSRRTGRYNEQFF. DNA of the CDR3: TGTGCCACCAGCAGGAGGACAGGGCGGTACAATGAGCAGTTCTTC. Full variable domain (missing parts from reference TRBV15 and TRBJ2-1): DAMVIQNPRYQVTQFGKPVTLSCSQTLNHNVMYWYQQKSSQAPKLLFHYYDKDFNNEADTPDNFQSRRPNTSFCFLDIRSPGLGDTAMYLCATSRRTGRYNEQFFGPGTRLTVL.

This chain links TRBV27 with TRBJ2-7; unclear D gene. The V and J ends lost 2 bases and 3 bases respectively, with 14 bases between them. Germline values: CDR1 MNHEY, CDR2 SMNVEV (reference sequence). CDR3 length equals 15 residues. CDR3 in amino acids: CASSLPSRFLYEQYF. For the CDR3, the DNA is TGTGCCAGCAGTTTACCCTCCAGGTTTCTCTACGAGCAGTACTTC.

The CDR3 loop reads CAISEVPRDGYTF. DNA for the CDR3: TGTGCCATCAGTGAAGTCCCGAGGGATGGCTACACCTTC. J is TRBJ1-2 and V is TRBV10-3, with D unresolved. V was shortened by 3 bases and J by 6 bases, with 11 bases between the two germline ends. Germline values: CDR1 ENHRY, CDR2 SYGVKD. This CDR3 contains 13 residues.

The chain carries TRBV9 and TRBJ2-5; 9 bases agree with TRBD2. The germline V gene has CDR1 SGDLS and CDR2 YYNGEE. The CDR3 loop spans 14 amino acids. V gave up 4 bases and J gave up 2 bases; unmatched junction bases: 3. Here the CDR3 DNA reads TGTGCCAGCAGCCCCAGCGGGGGGCAAGAGACCCAGTACTTC. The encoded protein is CASSPSGGQETQYF.

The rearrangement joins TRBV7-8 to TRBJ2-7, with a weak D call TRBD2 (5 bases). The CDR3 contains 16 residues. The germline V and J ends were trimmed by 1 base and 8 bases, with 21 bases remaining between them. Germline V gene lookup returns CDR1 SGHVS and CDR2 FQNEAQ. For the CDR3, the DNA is TGTGCCAGCAGCTTAGAGCCCGAGACGGAGGCTAGGCAGCAGTACTTC. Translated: CASSLEPETEARQQYF.

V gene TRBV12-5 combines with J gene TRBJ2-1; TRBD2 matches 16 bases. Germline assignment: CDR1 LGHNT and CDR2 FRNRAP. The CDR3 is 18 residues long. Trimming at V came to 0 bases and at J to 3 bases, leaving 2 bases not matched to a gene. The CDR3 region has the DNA TGTGCTAGTGGTTTGGTGGGACTAGCGGGGGGGCTCTACAATGAGCAGTTCTTC. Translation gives CASGLVGLAGGLYNEQFF.

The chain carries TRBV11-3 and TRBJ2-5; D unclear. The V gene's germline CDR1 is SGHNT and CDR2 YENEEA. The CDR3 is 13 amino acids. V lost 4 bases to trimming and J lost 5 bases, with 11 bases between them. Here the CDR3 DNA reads TGTGCCAGCAGCTCCGCGGCCCGGGAGACCCAGTACTTC. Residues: CASSSAARETQYF.

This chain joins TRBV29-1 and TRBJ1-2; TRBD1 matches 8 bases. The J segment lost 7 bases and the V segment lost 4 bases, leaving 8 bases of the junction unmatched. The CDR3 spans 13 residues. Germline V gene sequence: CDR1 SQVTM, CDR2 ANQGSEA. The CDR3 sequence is CSVVGRGLAGYTF. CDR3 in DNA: TGCAGCGTTGTGGGCAGGGGGCTAGCTGGCTACACCTTC.

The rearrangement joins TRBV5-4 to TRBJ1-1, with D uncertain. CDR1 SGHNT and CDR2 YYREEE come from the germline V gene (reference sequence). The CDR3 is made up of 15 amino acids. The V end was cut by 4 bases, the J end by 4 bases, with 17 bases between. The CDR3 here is CASSPTAGPGTEAFF. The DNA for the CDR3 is TGTGCCAGCAGCCCGACGGCCGGTCCGGGCACTGAAGCTTTCTTT.

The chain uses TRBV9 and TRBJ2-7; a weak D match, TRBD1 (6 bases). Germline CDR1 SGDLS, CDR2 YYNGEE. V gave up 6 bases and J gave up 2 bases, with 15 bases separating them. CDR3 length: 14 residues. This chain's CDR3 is CASTRGDRPYEQYF. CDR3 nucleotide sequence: TGTGCCAGCACCAGGGGTGACAGGCCCTACGAGCAGTACTTC.

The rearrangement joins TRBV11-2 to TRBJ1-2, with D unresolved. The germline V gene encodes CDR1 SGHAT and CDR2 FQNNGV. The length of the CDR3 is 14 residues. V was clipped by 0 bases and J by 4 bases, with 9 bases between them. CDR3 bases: TGTGCCAGCAGCTTAGACGAGAGGTCCTATGGCTACACCTTC. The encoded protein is CASSLDERSYGYTF.

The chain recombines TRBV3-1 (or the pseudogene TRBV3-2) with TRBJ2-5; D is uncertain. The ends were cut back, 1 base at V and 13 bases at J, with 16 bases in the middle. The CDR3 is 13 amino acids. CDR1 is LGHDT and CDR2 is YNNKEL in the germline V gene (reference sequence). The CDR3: CASSQVSGSQTYF. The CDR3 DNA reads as TGTGCCAGCAGCCAAGTTTCTGGTAGCCAGACGTACTTC.

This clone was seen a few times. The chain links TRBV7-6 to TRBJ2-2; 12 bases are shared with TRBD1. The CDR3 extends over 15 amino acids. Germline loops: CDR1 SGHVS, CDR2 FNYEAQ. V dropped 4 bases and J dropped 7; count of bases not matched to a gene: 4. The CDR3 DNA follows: TGTGCCAGCAGCTGGGGACAGGGGGCGGACGGGGAGCTGTTTTTT. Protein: CASSWGQGADGELFF. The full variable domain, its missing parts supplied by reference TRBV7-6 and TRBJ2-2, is GAGVSQSPRYKVTKRGQDVALRCDPISGHVSLYWYRQALGQGPEFLTYFNYEAQQDKSGLPNDRFSAERPEGSISTLTIQRTEQRDSAMYRCASSWGQGADGELFFGEGSRLTVL.

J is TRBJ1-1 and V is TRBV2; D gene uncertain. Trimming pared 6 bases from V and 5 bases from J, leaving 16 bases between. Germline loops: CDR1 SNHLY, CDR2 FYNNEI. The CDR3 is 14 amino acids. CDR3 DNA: TGTGCCAGCAGCCGGGAGGGTCGTGGGACTGAAGCTTTCTTT. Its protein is CASSREGRGTEAFF.

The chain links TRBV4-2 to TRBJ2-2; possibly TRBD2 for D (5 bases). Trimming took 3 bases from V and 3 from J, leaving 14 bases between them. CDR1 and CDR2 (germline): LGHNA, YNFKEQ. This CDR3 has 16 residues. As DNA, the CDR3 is TGTGCCAGCAGCCAGACAAGGACGGGGTACACCGGGGAGCTGTTTTTT. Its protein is CASSQTRTGYTGELFF.

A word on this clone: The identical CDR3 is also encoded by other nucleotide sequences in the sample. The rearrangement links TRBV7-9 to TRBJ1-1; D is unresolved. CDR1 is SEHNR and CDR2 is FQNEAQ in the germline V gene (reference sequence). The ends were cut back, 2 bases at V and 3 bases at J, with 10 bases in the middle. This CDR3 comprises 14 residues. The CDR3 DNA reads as TGTGCCAGCAGCTTAACTCGGAGGGACACTGAAGCTTTCTTT. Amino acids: CASSLTRRDTEAFF. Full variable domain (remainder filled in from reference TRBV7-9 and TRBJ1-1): DTGVSQNPRHKITKRGQNVTFRCDPISEHNRLYWYRQTLGQGPEFLTYFQNEAQLEKSRLLSDRFSAERPKGSFSTLEIQRTEQGDSAMYLCASSLTRRDTEAFFGQGTRLTVV.

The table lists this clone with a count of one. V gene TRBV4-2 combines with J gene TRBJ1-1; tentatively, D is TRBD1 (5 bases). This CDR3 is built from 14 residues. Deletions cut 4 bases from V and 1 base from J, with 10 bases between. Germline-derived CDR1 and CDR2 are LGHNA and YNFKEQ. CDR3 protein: CASSPIGENTEAFF. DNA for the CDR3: TGTGCCAGCAGCCCCATAGGGGAGAACACTGAAGCTTTCTTT.

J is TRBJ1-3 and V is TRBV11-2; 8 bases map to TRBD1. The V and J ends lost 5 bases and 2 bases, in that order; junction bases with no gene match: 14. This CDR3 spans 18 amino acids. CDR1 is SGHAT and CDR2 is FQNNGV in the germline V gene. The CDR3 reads CASSPKTRQGNAGNTIYF. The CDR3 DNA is TGTGCCAGCAGCCCTAAAACTCGACAGGGGAATGCTGGAAACACCATATATTTT.